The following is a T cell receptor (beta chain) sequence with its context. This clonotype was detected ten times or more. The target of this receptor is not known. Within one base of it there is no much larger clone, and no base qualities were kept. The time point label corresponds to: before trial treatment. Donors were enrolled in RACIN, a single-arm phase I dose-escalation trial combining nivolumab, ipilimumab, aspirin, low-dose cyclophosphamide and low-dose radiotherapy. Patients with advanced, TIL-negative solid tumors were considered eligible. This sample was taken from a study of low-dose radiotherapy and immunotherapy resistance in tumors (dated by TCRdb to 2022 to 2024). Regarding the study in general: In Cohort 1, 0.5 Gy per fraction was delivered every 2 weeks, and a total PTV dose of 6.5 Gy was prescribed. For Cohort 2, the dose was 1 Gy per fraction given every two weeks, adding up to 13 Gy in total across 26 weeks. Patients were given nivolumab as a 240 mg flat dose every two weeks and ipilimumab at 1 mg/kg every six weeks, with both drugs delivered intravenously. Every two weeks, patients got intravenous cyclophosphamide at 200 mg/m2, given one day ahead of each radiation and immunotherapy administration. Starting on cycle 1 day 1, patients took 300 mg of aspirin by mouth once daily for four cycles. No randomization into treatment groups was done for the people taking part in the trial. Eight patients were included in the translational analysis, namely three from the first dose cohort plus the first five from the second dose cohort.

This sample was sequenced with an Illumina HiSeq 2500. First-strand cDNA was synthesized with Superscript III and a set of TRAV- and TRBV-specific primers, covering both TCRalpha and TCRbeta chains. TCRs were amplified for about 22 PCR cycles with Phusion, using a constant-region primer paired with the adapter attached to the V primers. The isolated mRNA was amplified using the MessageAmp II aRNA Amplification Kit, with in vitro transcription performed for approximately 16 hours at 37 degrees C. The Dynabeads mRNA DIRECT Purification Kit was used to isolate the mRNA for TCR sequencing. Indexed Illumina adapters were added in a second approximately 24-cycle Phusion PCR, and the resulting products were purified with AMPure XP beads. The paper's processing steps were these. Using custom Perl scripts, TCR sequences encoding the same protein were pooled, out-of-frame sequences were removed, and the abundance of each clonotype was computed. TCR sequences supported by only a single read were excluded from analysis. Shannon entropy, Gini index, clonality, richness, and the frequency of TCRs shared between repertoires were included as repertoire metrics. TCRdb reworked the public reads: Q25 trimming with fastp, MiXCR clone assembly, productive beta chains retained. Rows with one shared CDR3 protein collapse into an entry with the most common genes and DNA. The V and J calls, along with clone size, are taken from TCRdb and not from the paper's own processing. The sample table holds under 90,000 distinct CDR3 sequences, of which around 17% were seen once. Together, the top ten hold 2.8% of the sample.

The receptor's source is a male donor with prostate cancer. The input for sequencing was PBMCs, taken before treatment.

Read as DNA, the sequence is TGCAGCGTTGAAGCGGGGCGCACAGATACGCAGTATTTT. The resulting protein is CSVEAGRTDTQYF. The rearrangement joined TRBV29-1 to TRBJ2-3, with the D gene tentatively TRBD1 or TRBD2, based on 5 matching bases in each. The germline V gene yields SQVTM for CDR1 and ANQGSEA for CDR2. Trimming costs V 1 base and J 1 base, and their ends lie 6 bases apart. Its CDR3 holds 13 amino acids, cysteine through phenylalanine. Solely the CDR3 DNA is kept, with 39 bases framed from the first base.